A single sample gave rise to the 27 T cell receptor beta chains below, sequenced in a study of blood T cell repertoires in COVID-19. The method was immunoSEQ multiplex PCR; TCRdb's version includes in-frame clones alone and lacks a portion of them. The profile shows some 150,000 clones, 70% to 85% of them singletons. The sequencing input was peripheral blood. The origin of the receptors is a woman over 75 with acute or convalescent COVID-19.

The rearrangement joins TRBV5-5 to TRBJ1-1; tentatively, D is TRBD1 (6 bases). Germline CDR1 and CDR2: SGHKS and YYEKEE (reference sequence). V was shortened by 5 bases and J by 0 bases, with 14 bases between the two germline ends. The CDR3 runs 15 residues. This chain's CDR3 is CASRAAGALNTEAFF. In DNA form, the CDR3 reads TGTGCCAGCAGAGCGGCAGGGGCCCTGAACACTGAAGCTTTCTTT. Full variable domain (missing parts from reference TRBV5-5 and TRBJ1-1): DAGVTQSPTHLIKTRGQQVTLRCSPISGHKSVSWYQQVLGQGPQFIFQYYEKEERGRGNFPDRFSARQFPNYSSELNVNALLLGDSALYLCASRAAGALNTEAFFGQGTRLTVV.

J is TRBJ1-4 and V is TRBV6-1; D is undetermined. This CDR3 region has 16 residues. With 4 bases removed from V and 3 bases from J, the gap between germline ends came to 15 bases. Germline-derived CDR1 and CDR2 are MNHNS and SASEGT. This chain's CDR3 is CASSGFVGSSNEKLFF. The DNA of the CDR3 is TGTGCCAGCAGTGGCTTTGTCGGGTCGTCTAATGAAAAACTGTTTTTT.

V gene TRBV7-2 combines with J gene TRBJ2-7; TRBD2 might be the D (6 bases). The CDR3 is 16 amino acids. Germline V CDR1 and CDR2: SGHTA, FQGNSA. Trimming pared 1 base from V and 0 bases from J, leaving 13 bases between. The CDR3 DNA reads TGTGCCAGCAGCTTAGACGGGCGGGGCCTCTCCTACGAGCAGTACTTC. It encodes CASSLDGRGLSYEQYF.

This chain joins TRBV7-9 and TRBJ2-6; maybe TRBD1 (6 bases). CDR3 size: 16 residues. Per the germline V gene, CDR1 is SEHNR and CDR2 is FQNEAQ (reference sequence). V was pared by 6 bases and J by 3 bases, with 15 bases between. CDR3 in amino acids: CASRSRGYGGANVLTF. Written as DNA, the CDR3 is TGTGCCAGCAGGTCTAGGGGGTATGGTGGGGCCAACGTCCTGACTTTC.

The genes are TRBV18 and TRBJ1-1, with TRBD1 matching 8 bases. Germline trimming cut 8 bases from V and 1 base from J; bases unmatched to any gene: 6. Per germline, CDR1 KGHSH and CDR2 LQKENI. The CDR3 totals 14 residues. The CDR3: CASQGARWNTEAFF. The CDR3 DNA reads as TGTGCCAGCCAGGGGGCGCGGTGGAACACTGAAGCTTTCTTT.

This sequence joins TRBV11-3 and TRBJ2-7, with D perhaps TRBD2 (5 bases). Germline CDR1 SGHNT, CDR2 YENEEA. CDR3 size: 13 residues. With 1 base removed from V and 7 bases from J, the gap between germline ends came to 11 bases. The CDR3 region has the DNA TGTGCCAGCAGCTTAGCGGGGATACCTGAGCAGTACTTC. Translation gives CASSLAGIPEQYF.

V is TRBV5-1 and J is TRBJ1-5, with a weak D call TRBD1 (6 bases). Trimming shortened V by 0 bases and J by 6 bases, and 13 bases separated the two germline ends. The CDR3 extends over 15 amino acids. CDR1 SGHRS and CDR2 YFSETQ come from the germline V gene. The CDR3 DNA sequence: TGCGCCAGCAGCTTGGCCTCAGGGGTGGGTCAGCCCCAGCATTTT. Amino acids: CASSLASGVGQPQHF.

This chain connects TRBV19 to TRBJ2-3; tentative D call: TRBD2 (6 bases). Germline V gene sequence: CDR1 LNHDA, CDR2 SQIVND (reference sequence). The CDR3 has 14 residues. V shed 9 bases and J shed 0 bases, with 13 bases lying between them. For the CDR3, the DNA is TGTGCCAGCAAGGGACTGACTAGCACAGATACGCAGTATTTT. It specifies CASKGLTSTDTQYF.

The chain uses TRBV6-1 and TRBJ2-7, with 9 bases fitting TRBD2. V lost 3 bases, J lost 4 bases, and 13 bases stayed unmatched. Looked up from germline, CDR1 is MNHNS and CDR2 is SASEGT. This CDR3 contains 17 residues. The CDR3 DNA is TGTGCCAGCAGTGATGCTCGAGTACTAGCGGGTAGATACGAGCAGTACTTC. The encoded protein is CASSDARVLAGRYEQYF.

The chain combines TRBV19 with TRBJ2-5; 8 bases fit TRBD2. The V gene's germline CDR1 is LNHDA and CDR2 SQIVND (reference sequence). The junction had 8 bases not matched to a gene; V was cut back by 2 bases and J by 0 bases. The CDR3 is 17 amino acids. The CDR3 coding sequence is TGTGCCAGTAGTATATCAGGACCGGGGGGGTACCAAGAGACCCAGTACTTC. Translated, it gives CASSISGPGGYQETQYF.

Here the CDR3 DNA reads TGCGCCAGCAGCACGGCAGGGGGCCGTTCGGATGGCTACACCTTC. Encoded protein: CASSTAGGRSDGYTF. This rearrangement joins TRBV5-1 to TRBJ1-2; 8 bases line up with TRBD1. CDR1 SGHRS and CDR2 YFSETQ come from the germline V gene. The CDR3 is 15 amino acids. V shed 4 bases and J 6 bases; nucleotides not matched to a gene: 11. Together with reference TRBV5-1 and TRBJ1-2, the CDR3 gives the full variable domain: KAGVTQTPRYLIKTRGQQVTLSCSPISGHRSVSWYQQTPGQGLQFLFEYFSETQRNKGNFPGRFSGRQFSNSRSEMNVSTLELGDSALYLCASSTAGGRSDGYTFGSGTRLTVV.

The chain employs TRBV27 and TRBJ1-4; 7 bases agree with TRBD1. CDR3 size: 15 residues. Germline V CDR1 and CDR2: MNHEY, SMNVEV (reference sequence). Trimming took 0 bases from V and 3 from J; bases not matched to a gene: 1. The CDR3 bases are TGTGCCAGCAGTTTATCCGACAGGGCTAATGAAAAACTGTTTTTT. Translated: CASSLSDRANEKLFF.

This chain uses TRBV30 with TRBJ1-2; maybe TRBD1 (5 bases). Trimming pared 7 bases from V and 3 bases from J, leaving 6 bases between. Germline-derived CDR1 and CDR2 are GTSNPN and SVGIG (reference sequence). The CDR3 loop spans 10 amino acids. The CDR3 region is CASGYYGYTF. DNA of the CDR3: TGTGCCTCAGGGTACTATGGCTACACCTTC.

V usage is TRBV19 and J usage is TRBJ2-3; D might be TRBD2 (6 bases). The CDR3 length is 18 residues. Germline V CDR1 and CDR2: LNHDA, SQIVND (reference sequence). The germline V and J ends were trimmed by 6 bases and 0 bases, with 22 bases remaining between them. The CDR3 DNA sequence: TGTGCCAGTAGCCCAAGAGGTCTAGCGAGCCTAAGCACAGATACGCAGTATTTT. This sequence encodes CASSPRGLASLSTDTQYF.

The V call is TRBV29-1, the J call TRBJ2-7; possibly TRBD2 for D (5 bases). From germline, CDR1 is SQVTM and CDR2 ANQGSEA. There are 14 residues in the CDR3. Deletions cut 4 bases from V and 4 bases from J, with 17 bases between. The CDR3 DNA sequence: TGCAGCGTTGTGTCCCGGGATAGAATATACGAGCAGTACTTC. Protein sequence: CSVVSRDRIYEQYF.

DNA for the CDR3: TGTGCCAGCAGCCCCGACAGGAACACCGGGGAGCTGTTTTTT. Its translation is CASSPDRNTGELFF. V usage is TRBV16 and J usage is TRBJ2-2, with TRBD1 as a possible D gene (5 bases). The V gene lost 4 bases and the J gene lost 1 base, with 7 bases spanning the gap. Germline V CDR1 and CDR2: KGHSY, FQNENV. This CDR3 is 14 amino acids long.

The CDR3 reads CASSRQGVNNQPQHF. CDR3 DNA sequence: TGTGCCAGCAGTCGACAGGGCGTGAACAATCAGCCCCAGCATTTT. The chain couples TRBV6-5 to TRBJ1-5; 7 bases are shared with TRBD1. J gave up 3 bases and V 5 bases, and 7 bases lay outside the gene matches. Germline V gene data show CDR1 as MNHEY and CDR2 as SVGAGI. The CDR3 runs to 15 residues.

The chain couples TRBV20-1 to TRBJ1-1, with D possibly being TRBD1 (6 bases). The CDR3 extends over 12 amino acids. V lost 3 bases and J lost 5, with 10 bases in between. Germline CDR1 reads DFQATT; CDR2 reads SNEGSKA (reference sequence). CDR3 region: CSASNRETEAFF. The CDR3 nucleotides read TGCAGTGCTAGTAACAGGGAGACTGAAGCTTTCTTT.

The rearrangement joins TRBV10-3 to TRBJ1-2; the D gene is possibly TRBD1 (6 bases). Germline V CDR1 and CDR2: ENHRY, SYGVKD. CDR3 length equals 13 residues. V shed 10 bases and J shed 8 bases, with 20 bases lying between them. The CDR3 spells CATLRQELGGYTF. CDR3 bases: TGTGCCACCCTTCGACAGGAATTAGGCGGCTACACCTTC.

The V and J genes are TRBV3-1 (or the pseudogene TRBV3-2) and TRBJ2-1; 10 bases are a match to TRBD2. Trimming at V came to 5 bases and at J to 7 bases, leaving 8 bases not matched to a gene. This CDR3 comprises 15 residues. Germline CDR1 LGHDT, CDR2 YNNKEL (reference sequence). The CDR3 here is CASSNPGLASNEQFF. Written as DNA, the CDR3 is TGTGCCAGCAGCAATCCGGGACTAGCGTCGAATGAGCAGTTCTTC.

V and J are TRBV5-4 and TRBJ2-3; TRBD1 matches 8 bases. The length of the CDR3 is 16 residues. Germline values: CDR1 SGHNT, CDR2 YYREEE (reference sequence). J gave up 4 bases and V 7 bases, and 14 bases lay outside the gene matches. CDR3 sequence reads: CASCPAVGQGADTQYF. CDR3 sequence (DNA): TGTGCCAGCTGCCCTGCCGTTGGACAGGGCGCAGATACGCAGTATTTT.

The genes are TRBV3-1 (or the pseudogene TRBV3-2) and TRBJ1-2, with 8 positions matching TRBD1. The germline V gene encodes CDR1 LGHDT and CDR2 YNNKEL (reference sequence). V shed 6 bases, J shed 5 bases, and the junction held 14 bases outside the gene matches. The length of the CDR3 is 16 residues. CDR3: CASRGPGGQDSYGYTF. The DNA of the CDR3 is TGTGCCAGCAGGGGGCCGGGGGGACAGGATTCATATGGCTACACCTTC.

The V and J genes are TRBV9 and TRBJ1-1; no reliable D call. CDR1 and CDR2 from the germline V gene are SGDLS and YYNGEE. The germline V and J ends were trimmed by 1 base and 4 bases, with 11 bases remaining between them. This CDR3 has 14 amino acids. CDR3 bases: TGTGCCAGCAGCGTAACTGGGGAGAGCACTGAAGCTTTCTTT. This gives the protein CASSVTGESTEAFF.

This chain links TRBV2 with TRBJ2-5; 7 bases line up with TRBD1. This CDR3 is built from 14 residues. V lost 6 bases to trimming and J lost 2 bases; unmatched junction nucleotides: 6. Germline CDR1 reads SNHLY; CDR2 reads FYNNEI. In DNA, the CDR3 is TGTGCCAGCAGAAGAGACAGGGCTCAAGAGACCCAGTACTTC. Translating gives CASRRDRAQETQYF. Combining the CDR3 with reference TRBV2 and TRBJ2-5 gives the whole variable domain EPEVTQTPSHQVTQMGQEVILRCVPISNHLYFYWYRQILGQKVEFLVSFYNNEISEKSEIFDDQFSVERPDGSNFTLKIRSTKLEDSAMYFCASRRDRAQETQYFGPGTRLLVL.

The V gene is TRBV7-8, the J gene TRBJ1-2; D is unresolved. In germline, CDR1 is SGHVS, CDR2 FQNEAQ. V gave up 5 bases and J gave up 10 bases, with 14 bases separating them. The CDR3 sequence is 12 residues long. This CDR3 is CASSPPSGDYTF. The DNA for the CDR3 is TGTGCCAGCAGCCCACCATCCGGGGACTACACCTTC.

The genes are TRBV4-2 and TRBJ1-1; D is perhaps TRBD1 (6 bases). The length of the CDR3 is 16 residues. Per germline, CDR1 LGHNA and CDR2 YNFKEQ. Deletions cut 1 base from V and 3 bases from J, with 15 bases between. CDR3 protein: CASSQGGGQVDTEAFF. The DNA for the CDR3 is TGTGCCAGCAGCCAAGGGGGGGGGCAGGTGGACACTGAAGCTTTCTTT.

J is TRBJ2-5 and V is TRBV2; 13 bases map to TRBD2. The CDR3 covers 16 residues. V trimming: 9 bases; J trimming: 2 bases; junction bases outside the gene matches: 9. Germline V lookup: CDR1 SNHLY, CDR2 FYNNEI. CDR3 sequence reads: CASGAGLAGWQETQYF. The DNA for the CDR3 is TGTGCCAGTGGGGCGGGACTAGCGGGGTGGCAAGAGACCCAGTACTTC.